The 19 T cell receptor beta chains given below trace back to one sample, sequenced in a study of cytomegalovirus exposure and HLA in healthy donors. TCRdb keeps only in-frame clones here, not all; method: immunoSEQ multiplex PCR. Among more than 95,000 clones listed, 70% to 90% were seen once. The sample taken for sequencing was PBMCs. The source is a woman between 18 and 29 years old in good health and CMV-seronegative.

This clone turned up a few times. This chain connects TRBV5-1 to TRBJ2-7, with 8 bases that match TRBD2. This CDR3 spans 15 amino acids. V shed 0 bases, J shed 4 bases, and the junction held 6 bases outside the gene matches. Germline V gene data show CDR1 as SGHRS and CDR2 as YFSETQ. The CDR3 region has the DNA TGCGCCAGCAGCTTGGCAATCGGGAGGGCATACGAGCAGTACTTC. Its protein is CASSLAIGRAYEQYF.

This sequence joins TRBV19 and TRBJ2-7; 9 positions match TRBD1. Germline lookup yields CDR1 LNHDA and CDR2 SQIVND (reference sequence). This CDR3 region has 15 residues. V lost 4 bases, J lost 0 bases, and 4 bases stayed unmatched. The CDR3 region has the DNA TGTGCCAGTAGTACCGGGACAGGGAGCTCCTACGAGCAGTACTTC. It codes for CASSTGTGSSYEQYF.

The chain joins TRBV18 to TRBJ2-1, with 8 bases identical to TRBD2. The CDR3 contains 14 residues. V trimming: 4 bases; J trimming: 5 bases; junction bases outside the gene matches: 4. Per the germline V gene, CDR1 is KGHSH and CDR2 is LQKENI. Here the CDR3 reads CASSQRGPDNEQFF. The CDR3 nucleotides read TGTGCCAGCTCACAGCGGGGGCCAGACAATGAGCAGTTCTTC.

This sequence joins TRBV18 and TRBJ1-4; the D is unclear. This CDR3 region has 16 residues. The germline V gene encodes CDR1 KGHSH and CDR2 LQKENI. The V and J ends lost 4 bases and 0 bases respectively, with 12 bases between them. The CDR3 DNA reads TGTGCCAGCTCACAATCGACTCCTGCAACTAATGAAAAACTGTTTTTT. It translates to CASSQSTPATNEKLFF.

This clone appeared a single time. Here the CDR3 DNA reads TGCGCCAGCAGCCAAACAGCGGGGGAGACCCAGTACTTC. It is translated as CASSQTAGETQYF. The chain uses TRBV4-1 and TRBJ2-5, with 7 bases fitting TRBD2. The germline V gene encodes CDR1 MGHRA and CDR2 YSYEKL. The J segment lost 5 bases and the V segment lost 2 bases, leaving 2 bases of the junction unmatched. This CDR3 has 13 residues.

The chain couples TRBV28 to TRBJ1-1, with a tentative D call TRBD1 (5 bases). CDR1 MDHEN and CDR2 SYDVKM come from the germline V gene. The CDR3 has 13 amino acids. Trimming removed 4 bases at V and 4 bases at J, with 10 bases between. For the CDR3, the DNA is TGTGCCAGCAGTTGGGGGGGAGCCACTGAAGCTTTCTTT. Translated, it gives CASSWGGATEAFF.

This chain links TRBV28 with TRBJ2-1; 7 nucleotides line up with TRBD2. The CDR3 loop spans 14 amino acids. Germline CDR1 is MDHEN and CDR2 is SYDVKM. After removal of 6 bases from V and 4 bases from J, the junction contained 6 bases not matched to a gene. The DNA of the CDR3 is TGTGCCAGCAGCCCGGGACTAATTTACAATGAGCAGTTCTTC. Amino acids: CASSPGLIYNEQFF.

The chain combines TRBV4-1 with TRBJ1-1; a weak D match, TRBD1 (6 bases). CDR1 MGHRA and CDR2 YSYEKL come from the germline V gene. The CDR3 consists of 18 residues. Deletions cut 4 bases from V and 0 bases from J, with 21 bases between. CDR3 bases: TGCGCCAGCAGCCCAATCGGGAGGGTCGGGGGCCTGAACACTGAAGCTTTCTTT. Encoded protein: CASSPIGRVGGLNTEAFF.

The chain has TRBV7-8 and TRBJ2-7, with 12 nucleotides matching TRBD2. The CDR3 is 13 amino acids. In germline, CDR1 is SGHVS, CDR2 FQNEAQ. Unmatched junction bases numbered 1, after V lost 5 bases and J lost 5 bases. The DNA for the CDR3 is TGTGCCAGCAGCCCTAGCGGGAGGGACGAGCAGTACTTC. It is translated as CASSPSGRDEQYF.

The rearrangement links TRBV9 to TRBJ2-7, with 15 bases fitting TRBD2. Germline V CDR1 and CDR2: SGDLS, YYNGEE. V trimming: 3 bases; J trimming: 2 bases; junction bases outside the gene matches: 6. The CDR3 totals 17 residues. The CDR3 DNA is TGTGCCAGCAGCGCCGAGGGGACTAGCGGGAGGACCTACGAGCAGTACTTC. Translation: CASSAEGTSGRTYEQYF.

The CDR3 nucleotides are TGTGCCACCCCTTTAAAGCCGGGACAGGGGATAAACACTGAAGCTTTCTTT. Its protein is CATPLKPGQGINTEAFF. The chain carries TRBV2 and TRBJ1-1, with 10 nucleotides matching TRBD1. V shed 10 bases, J shed 2 bases, and the junction held 16 bases outside the gene matches. The length of the CDR3 is 17 residues. Germline V CDR1 and CDR2: SNHLY, FYNNEI.

This chain joins TRBV4-3 and TRBJ2-2, with a tentative D call TRBD1 (5 bases). The ends were cut back, 0 bases at V and 6 bases at J, with 8 bases in the middle. Germline CDR1 and CDR2: LGHNA and YSLEER. The CDR3 totals 14 residues. The CDR3 here is CASSQDRVSGELFF. The CDR3, as DNA: TGCGCCAGCAGCCAAGACAGGGTATCCGGGGAGCTGTTTTTT.

The V and J genes are TRBV19 and TRBJ1-2; TRBD1 aligns across 9 bases. The trim removed 4 bases at V and 3 bases at J, leaving 6 bases unmatched. Looked up from germline, CDR1 is LNHDA and CDR2 is SQIVND (reference sequence). The CDR3 length is 15 residues. CDR3 residues: CASSNRGQGDYGYTF. The CDR3 DNA is TGTGCCAGTAGTAATAGGGGACAGGGCGACTATGGCTACACCTTC. The full variable domain, with the rest looked up from reference TRBV19 and TRBJ1-2, is DGGITQSPKYLFRKEGQNVTLSCEQNLNHDAMYWYRQDPGQGLRLIYYSQIVNDFQKGDIAEGYSVSREKKESFPLTVTSAQKNPTAFYLCASSNRGQGDYGYTFGSGTRLTVV.

The V call is TRBV6-5, the J call TRBJ1-5; TRBD1 is a possible D gene (6 bases). CDR1 is MNHEY and CDR2 is SVGAGI in the germline V gene. CDR3 length equals 14 residues. V shed 6 bases and J shed 2 bases, with 11 bases lying between them. In DNA form, the CDR3 reads TGTGCCAGCAGCCGCAGGGGTGGCAATCAGCCCCAGCATTTT. This gives the protein CASSRRGGNQPQHF.

The genes are TRBV10-2 and TRBJ2-7; no firm D call. This CDR3 has 13 residues. Trimming took 2 bases from V and 0 from J, leaving 5 bases between them. Germline V CDR1 and CDR2: WSHSY, SAAADI. The CDR3 coding sequence is TGCGCCAGCAGTGAGAGGAGCTCCTACGAGCAGTACTTC. Translated, it gives CASSERSSYEQYF.

The chain joins TRBV9 to TRBJ2-2; 10 nucleotides align to TRBD2. Germline V gives CDR1 SGDLS, CDR2 YYNGEE. With 0 bases clipped from V and 7 bases from J, the junction kept 9 bases outside the gene matches. This CDR3 is built from 17 residues. For the CDR3, the DNA is TGTGCCAGCAGCGTAGGGCCAGCGGGGGGGCCAAGCGGGGAGCTGTTTTTT. Translation gives CASSVGPAGGPSGELFF. Combining the CDR3 with reference TRBV9 and TRBJ2-2 gives the whole variable domain DSGVTQTPKHLITATGQRVTLRCSPRSGDLSVYWYQQSLDQGLQFLIQYYNGEERAKGNILERFSAQQFPDLHSELNLSSLELGDSALYFCASSVGPAGGPSGELFFGEGSRLTVL.

The CDR3 DNA reads as TGCGCCAGCAGCTTGGCAGACAGGAGCGCTGAAGCTTTCTTT. It yields the protein CASSLADRSAEAFF. V and J are TRBV5-1 and TRBJ1-1; the D gene is possibly TRBD1 (6 bases). The length of the CDR3 is 14 residues. Between the trimmed V and J ends, which lost 0 bases and 6 bases, there was a span of 12 bases. CDR1 and CDR2 from the germline V gene are SGHRS and YFSETQ. The full variable domain, its missing parts supplied by reference TRBV5-1 and TRBJ1-1, is KAGVTQTPRYLIKTRGQQVTLSCSPISGHRSVSWYQQTPGQGLQFLFEYFSETQRNKGNFPGRFSGRQFSNSRSEMNVSTLELGDSALYLCASSLADRSAEAFFGQGTRLTVV.

This chain connects TRBV28 to TRBJ2-7; perhaps TRBD1 as D (6 bases). This CDR3 region has 15 residues. Trimming pared 4 bases from V and 3 bases from J, leaving 16 bases between. Germline V gene data show CDR1 as MDHEN and CDR2 as SYDVKM. CDR3 nucleotide sequence: TGTGCCAGCAGTTCCTCCGGGACACCGATCTACGAGCAGTACTTC. This translates into CASSSSGTPIYEQYF. Complete variable domain (other parts from reference TRBV28 and TRBJ2-7): DVKVTQSSRYLVKRTGEKVFLECVQDMDHENMFWYRQDPGLGLRLIYFSYDVKMKEKGDIPEGYSVSREKKERFSLILESASTNQTSMYLCASSSSGTPIYEQYFGPGTRLTVT.

The rearrangement links TRBV7-3 to TRBJ2-3; a weak D match, TRBD2 (6 bases). Trimming shortened V by 5 bases and J by 0 bases, and 15 bases separated the two germline ends. The CDR3 consists of 16 residues. Germline loops: CDR1 SGHTA, CDR2 FQGTGA. This CDR3 reads CASSLDGGTSTDTQYF. The CDR3 DNA reads TGTGCCAGCAGCCTAGACGGGGGAACTAGCACAGATACGCAGTATTTT.